This T cell receptor beta chain was identified in a study of PD-1 blockade in classical Hodgkin lymphoma (dated by TCRdb to about 2020). For the study in its entirety: Nivolumab dosing was 3 mg/kg intravenously every 2 weeks, continuing until either disease progression or unacceptable toxicity. A peripheral blood immune signature of response to PD-1 blockade in classical Hodgkin lymphoma was defined using TCR beta sequencing and CyTOF. Study-wide findings and limitations: Baseline TCR diversity was reported to be lower in newly diagnosed patients than in healthy donors and to be lower still in relapsed/refractory patients. The study covered only a single clinical trial cohort, and the causes of the repertoire differences, possibly disease activity or prior therapy, were still not defined. Baseline diversity similar to that of newly diagnosed patients was observed in trial patients achieving complete response, whereas significantly lower diversity was observed in partial responders and progressors. By C4D1, a significant rise was seen in CD4+ TCR diversity but not in CD8+ TCR diversity (p=0.0027 vs p=0.16), and the rise was most apparent among complete responders (p=0.02). Lower diversity was observed in patients in whom nivolumab was started less than 1 year after ASCT, and these patients were excluded from later analyses so that confounding by immune reconstitution would be avoided.

The time point tag for this specimen amounts to: cycle 2 day 1 (C2D1) of nivolumab. Every trial patient had relapsed after autologous stem cell transplantation, and cohorts A, B and C differed in prior brentuximab vedotin exposure. The trial cohort included 45 to 65 patients with relapsed/refractory classical Hodgkin lymphoma, and each patient had a best overall response of complete response, partial response or progressive disease. Trial patients were treated with single-agent nivolumab in the multi-cohort phase II CheckMate 205 trial. An independent review committee assessed best overall response by applying the 2007 International Working Group response criteria. PBMCs from the trial were collected at three points: immediately before nivolumab initiation (C1D1), and during therapy at cycle 2 day 1 and cycle 4 day 1. Peripheral blood was collected in 8 mL Vacutainer Cell Preparation Tubes, from which PBMCs were isolated by centrifugation and then cryopreserved.

Germline trimming: 3 bases from V, 0 bases from J; junction bases outside gene matches: 13. CDR1 and CDR2 are read off the germline V gene as MGHRA and YSYEKL. From the cysteine up to the phenylalanine, the CDR3 has a length of 18 residues. The kept DNA is CDR3 alone, 54 bases in frame from the first base. Remarks on this clone: Its antigen is still unknown. Base qualities were left out, and no much larger clone turns up one base away.

The Qiagen DNeasy kit was used to extract genomic DNA from unsorted PBMCs and from the negatively selected CD4+ and CD8+ fractions. Amplification of TCR beta CDR3 regions was done by immunoSEQ multiplex PCR with primers that anneal to V and J segments. A synthetic immune receptor repertoire was used to minimize amplification bias, and remaining bias was computationally removed after sequencing. The authors processed their data as follows. Custom Python scripts were used to quantify repertoire diversity as the Shannon entropy index. Unsorted, CD4+ and CD8+ repertoires were examined separately, except in combined analyses, for which CD4+ and CD8+ sequences were merged in silico. A clone counted as expanded when the clone's frequency after treatment rose at least 2-fold relative to C1D1, and clones undetected at baseline were given a pseudocount of 0.5. Clones with 0 or 1 copy at C1D1 were classified as singleton clones, and clones with 2 or more copies were classified as non-singleton clones. By matching protein sequences in sorted samples from the same patient, clones expanded in unsorted samples were annotated as CD4+, CD8+ or unknown. Wilcoxon tests on paired samples were used to test diversity changes from C1D1 to C4D1. Drawn from immuneACCESS, this table holds only the in-frame rearrangements with V and J called that TCRdb kept. Clones are partly lost; checked studies trace under half to an unresolved V gene and leave the rest unexplained. V and J calls and clone size are as listed in that table; D and trimming were resolved from the DNA. A total of tens of thousands of clones appear in this sample, roughly nine tenths of them only once. The top ten clones comprise about 10% of the sample.

The sequences come from peripheral blood mononuclear cells (PBMCs), collected before the second cycle of nivolumab. The chain employs TRBV4-1 and TRBJ2-5; 7 middle bases align to TRBD1. The TCR was taken from a human donor with classical Hodgkin lymphoma. The nucleotides read TGCGCCAGCAGCCAGGGCTTCGACTCCGGGACAGACCAAGAGACCCAGTACTTC. Its coded protein is CASSQGFDSGTDQETQYF.